Described below is a single T cell receptor (beta chain) sequence and its context. Its cognate antigen is unknown. There were no recent acute infections or vaccinations among the donors, who were healthy HIV-negative adults. CD4+ cell separation produced CD45RA+ naive and CD45RA-negative memory subsets. This specimen comes from a study of shared clonotypes between healthy human individuals. For the study at large: Each donor had three CD4 naive, three CD4 memory, two CD8 naive and one CD8 memory plate.

Assay used: immunoSEQ multiplex PCR; TCRdb lists only in-frame clones, some missing. The repertoire holds about 2.4 million clones, with approximately 90% as singletons. This CDR3 spans 12 amino acids. V lost 9 bases, J lost 4 bases, and 12 bases lay in between. Germline assignment: CDR1 MNHEY and CDR2 SMNVEV (reference sequence). Study-level findings and limits: The sampled material consisted only of blood, and tissue repertoires are likely to differ.

Sequenced sample: naive CD4+ T cells sorted from blood. Subset reported: CD45RA+ positively selected. V and J are TRBV27 and TRBJ2-5, with D perhaps given as TRBD1 or TRBD2 (6 bases each). This TCR derives from a man between 18 and 35 years old in good health. This CDR3 reads CASRRGGETQYF. As DNA, the CDR3 is TGTGCCAGTCGCAGGGGAGGAGAGACCCAGTACTTC.